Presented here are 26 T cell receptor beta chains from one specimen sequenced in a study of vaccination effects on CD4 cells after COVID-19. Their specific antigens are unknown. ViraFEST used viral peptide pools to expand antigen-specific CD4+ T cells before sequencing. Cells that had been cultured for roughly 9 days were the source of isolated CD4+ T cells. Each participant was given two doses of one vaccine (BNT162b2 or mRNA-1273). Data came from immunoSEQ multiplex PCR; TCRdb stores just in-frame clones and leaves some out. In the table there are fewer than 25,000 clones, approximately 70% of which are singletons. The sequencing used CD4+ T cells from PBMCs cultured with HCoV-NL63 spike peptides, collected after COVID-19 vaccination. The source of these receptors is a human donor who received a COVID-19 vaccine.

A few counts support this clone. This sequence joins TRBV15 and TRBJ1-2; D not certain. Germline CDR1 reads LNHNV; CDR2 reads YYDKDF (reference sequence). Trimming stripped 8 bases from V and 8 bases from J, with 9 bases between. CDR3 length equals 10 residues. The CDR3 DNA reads TGTGCCACCGAGAGGACGGGCTACACCTTC. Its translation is CATERTGYTF. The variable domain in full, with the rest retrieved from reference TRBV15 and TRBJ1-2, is DAMVIQNPRYQVTQFGKPVTLSCSQTLNHNVMYWYQQKSSQAPKLLFHYYDKDFNNEADTPDNFQSRRPNTSFCFLDIRSPGLGDTAMYLCATERTGYTFGSGTRLTVV.

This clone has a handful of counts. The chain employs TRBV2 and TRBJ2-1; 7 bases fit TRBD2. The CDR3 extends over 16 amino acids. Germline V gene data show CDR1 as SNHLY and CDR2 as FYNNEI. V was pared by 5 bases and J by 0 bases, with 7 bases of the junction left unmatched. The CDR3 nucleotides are TGTGCCAGCAGTAGGCTAGCGGATGGCTCCTACAATGAGCAGTTCTTC. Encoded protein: CASSRLADGSYNEQFF.

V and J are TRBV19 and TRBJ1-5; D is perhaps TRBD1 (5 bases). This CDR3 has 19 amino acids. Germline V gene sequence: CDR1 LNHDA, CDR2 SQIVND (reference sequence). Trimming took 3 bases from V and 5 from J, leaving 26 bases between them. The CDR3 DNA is TGTGCCAGTAGTATTATAGGGCTGCGGTCCCAGGGCGTGGATCAGCCCCAGCATTTT. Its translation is CASSIIGLRSQGVDQPQHF.

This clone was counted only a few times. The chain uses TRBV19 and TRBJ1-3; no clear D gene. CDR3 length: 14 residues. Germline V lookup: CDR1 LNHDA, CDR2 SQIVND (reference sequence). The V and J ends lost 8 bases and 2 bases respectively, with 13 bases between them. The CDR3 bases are TGTGCCAGTTCCCGGAGCGGCACTGGAAACACCATATATTTT. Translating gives CASSRSGTGNTIYF.

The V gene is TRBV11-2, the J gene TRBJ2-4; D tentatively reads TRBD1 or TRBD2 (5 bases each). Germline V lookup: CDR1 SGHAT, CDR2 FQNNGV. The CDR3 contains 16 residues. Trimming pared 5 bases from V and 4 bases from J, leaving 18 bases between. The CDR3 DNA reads TGTGCCAGCAGCCCACGGGTCGGTGGGGGAAAAAACATTCAGTACTTC. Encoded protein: CASSPRVGGGKNIQYF.

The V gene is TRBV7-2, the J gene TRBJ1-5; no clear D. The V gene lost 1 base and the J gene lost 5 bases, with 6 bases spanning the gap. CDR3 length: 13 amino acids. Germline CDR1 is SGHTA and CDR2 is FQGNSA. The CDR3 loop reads CASSLDSDQPQHF. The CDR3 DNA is TGTGCCAGCAGCTTAGATTCTGATCAGCCCCAGCATTTT.

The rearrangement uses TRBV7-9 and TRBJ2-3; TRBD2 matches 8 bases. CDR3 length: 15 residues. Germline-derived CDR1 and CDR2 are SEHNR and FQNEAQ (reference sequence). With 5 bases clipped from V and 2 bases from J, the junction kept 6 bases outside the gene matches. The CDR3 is CASSPGLENTDTQYF. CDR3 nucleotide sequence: TGTGCCAGCAGCCCGGGACTAGAAAACACAGATACGCAGTATTTT. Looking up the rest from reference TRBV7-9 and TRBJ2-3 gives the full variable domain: DTGVSQNPRHKITKRGQNVTFRCDPISEHNRLYWYRQTLGQGPEFLTYFQNEAQLEKSRLLSDRFSAERPKGSFSTLEIQRTEQGDSAMYLCASSPGLENTDTQYFGPGTRLTVL.

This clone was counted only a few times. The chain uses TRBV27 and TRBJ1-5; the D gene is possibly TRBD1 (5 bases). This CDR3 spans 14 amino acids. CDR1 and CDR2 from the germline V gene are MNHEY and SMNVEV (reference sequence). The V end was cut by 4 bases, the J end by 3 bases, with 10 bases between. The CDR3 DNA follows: TGTGCCAGCAGTTACGGGGCTGACAATCAGCCCCAGCATTTT. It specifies CASSYGADNQPQHF.

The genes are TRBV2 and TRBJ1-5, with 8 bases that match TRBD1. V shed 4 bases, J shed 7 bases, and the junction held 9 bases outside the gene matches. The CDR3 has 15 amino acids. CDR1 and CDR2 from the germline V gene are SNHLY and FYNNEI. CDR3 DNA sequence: TGTGCCAGCAGTGGGGGGACAGGACCTGAGCAGCCCCAGCATTTT. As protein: CASSGGTGPEQPQHF.

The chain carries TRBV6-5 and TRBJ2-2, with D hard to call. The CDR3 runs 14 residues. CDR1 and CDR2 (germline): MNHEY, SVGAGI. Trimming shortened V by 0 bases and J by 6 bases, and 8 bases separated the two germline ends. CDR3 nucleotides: TGTGCCAGCAGTTACTCGCCCCGGGCCGGGGAGCTGTTTTTT. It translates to CASSYSPRAGELFF.

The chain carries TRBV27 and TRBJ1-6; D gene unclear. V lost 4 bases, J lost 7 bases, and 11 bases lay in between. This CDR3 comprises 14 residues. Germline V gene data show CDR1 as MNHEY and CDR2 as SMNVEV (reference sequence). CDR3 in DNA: TGTGCCAGCAGTTGGATACTGCAGAATTCACCCCTCCACTTT. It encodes CASSWILQNSPLHF.

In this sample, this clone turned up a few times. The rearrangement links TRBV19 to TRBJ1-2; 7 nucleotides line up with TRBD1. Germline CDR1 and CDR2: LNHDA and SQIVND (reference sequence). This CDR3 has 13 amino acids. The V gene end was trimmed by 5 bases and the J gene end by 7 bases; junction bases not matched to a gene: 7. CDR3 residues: CASSPGQARGYTF. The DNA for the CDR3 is TGTGCCAGTAGTCCTGGACAGGCTCGTGGCTACACCTTC.

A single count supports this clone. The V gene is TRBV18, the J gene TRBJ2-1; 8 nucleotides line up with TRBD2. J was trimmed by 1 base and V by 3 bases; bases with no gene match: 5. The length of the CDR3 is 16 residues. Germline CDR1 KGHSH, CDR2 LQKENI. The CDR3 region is CASSPNSGISYNEQFF. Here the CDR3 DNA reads TGTGCCAGCTCACCTAATAGCGGGATTTCCTACAATGAGCAGTTCTTC.

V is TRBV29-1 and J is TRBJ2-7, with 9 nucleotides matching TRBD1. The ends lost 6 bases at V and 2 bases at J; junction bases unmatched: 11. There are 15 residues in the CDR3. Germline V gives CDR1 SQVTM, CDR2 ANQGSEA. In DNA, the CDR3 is TGCAGCGTCGAAACAGTCAGGACAGGGGCCTACGAGCAGTACTTC. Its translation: CSVETVRTGAYEQYF.

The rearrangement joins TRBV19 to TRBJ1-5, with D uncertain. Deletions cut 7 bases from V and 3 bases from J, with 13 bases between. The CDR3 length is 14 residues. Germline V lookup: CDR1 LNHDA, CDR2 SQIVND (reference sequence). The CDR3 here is CASKGDWFNQPQHF. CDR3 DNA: TGTGCCAGTAAAGGAGACTGGTTCAATCAGCCCCAGCATTTT.

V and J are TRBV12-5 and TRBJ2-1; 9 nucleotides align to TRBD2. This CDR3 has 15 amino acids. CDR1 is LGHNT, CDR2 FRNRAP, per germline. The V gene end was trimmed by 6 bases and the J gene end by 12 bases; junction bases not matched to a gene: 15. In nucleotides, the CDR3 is TGTGCTAGTGGCGTGGGGCTAGCGGGATCCCCAGGGCAGTTCTTC. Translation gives CASGVGLAGSPGQFF.

Here the CDR3 reads CAWQTGGNQPQHF. In nucleotides, the CDR3 is TGTGCCTGGCAGACAGGGGGCAATCAGCCCCAGCATTTT. The chain couples TRBV30 to TRBJ1-5; 8 positions agree with TRBD1. Germline V lookup: CDR1 GTSNPN, CDR2 SVGIG (reference sequence). The CDR3 sequence is 13 residues long. The V gene end was trimmed by 5 bases and the J gene end by 2 bases; junction bases not matched to a gene: 2.

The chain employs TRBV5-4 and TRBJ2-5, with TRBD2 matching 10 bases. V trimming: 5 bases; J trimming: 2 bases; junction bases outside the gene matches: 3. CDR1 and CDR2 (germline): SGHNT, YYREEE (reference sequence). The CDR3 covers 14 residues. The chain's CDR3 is CASRRAGGQETQYF. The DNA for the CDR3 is TGTGCCAGCAGGAGAGCGGGGGGGCAAGAGACCCAGTACTTC.

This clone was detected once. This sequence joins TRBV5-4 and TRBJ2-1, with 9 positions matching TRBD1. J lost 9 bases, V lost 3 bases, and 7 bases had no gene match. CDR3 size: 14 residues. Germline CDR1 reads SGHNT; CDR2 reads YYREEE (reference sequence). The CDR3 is CASSSDRGVGEQFF. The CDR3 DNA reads TGTGCCAGCAGCTCAGACAGGGGGGTGGGTGAGCAGTTCTTC.

CDR3 residues: CASSVFYEQYF. CDR3 nucleotides: TGTGCCAGCAGTGTATTCTACGAGCAGTACTTC. This chain links TRBV2 with TRBJ2-7; the D is unclear. The ends were cut back, 4 bases at V and 3 bases at J, with 4 bases in the middle. The CDR3 is 11 residues long. Germline V gene data show CDR1 as SNHLY and CDR2 as FYNNEI.

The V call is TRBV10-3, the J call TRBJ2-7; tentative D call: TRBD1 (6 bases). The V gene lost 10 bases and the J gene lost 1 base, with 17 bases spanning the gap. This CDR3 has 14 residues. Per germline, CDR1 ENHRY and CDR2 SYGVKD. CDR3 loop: CATTGLQGSYEQYF. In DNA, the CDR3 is TGTGCCACCACCGGCCTACAGGGATCCTACGAGCAGTACTTC.

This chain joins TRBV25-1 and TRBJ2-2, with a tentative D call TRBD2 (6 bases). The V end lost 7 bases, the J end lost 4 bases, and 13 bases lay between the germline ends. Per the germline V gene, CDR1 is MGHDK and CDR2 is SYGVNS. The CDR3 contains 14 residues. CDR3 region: CASMTTEGTGELFF. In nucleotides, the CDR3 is TGTGCCAGCATGACGACGGAGGGCACCGGGGAGCTGTTTTTT.

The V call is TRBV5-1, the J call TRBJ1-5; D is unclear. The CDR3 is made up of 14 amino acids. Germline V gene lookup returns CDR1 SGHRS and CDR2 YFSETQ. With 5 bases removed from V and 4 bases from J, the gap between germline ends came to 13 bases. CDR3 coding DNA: TGCGCCAGCAGGGCGGGTCCTATGAATCAGCCCCAGCATTTT. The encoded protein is CASRAGPMNQPQHF. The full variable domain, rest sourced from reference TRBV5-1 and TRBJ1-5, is KAGVTQTPRYLIKTRGQQVTLSCSPISGHRSVSWYQQTPGQGLQFLFEYFSETQRNKGNFPGRFSGRQFSNSRSEMNVSTLELGDSALYLCASRAGPMNQPQHFGDGTRLSIL.

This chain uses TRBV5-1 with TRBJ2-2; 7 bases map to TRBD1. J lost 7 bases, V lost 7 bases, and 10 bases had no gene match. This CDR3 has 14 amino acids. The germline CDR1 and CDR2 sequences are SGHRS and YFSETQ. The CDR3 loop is CASGVQGFDGELFF. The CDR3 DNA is TGCGCCAGCGGCGTACAGGGGTTTGACGGGGAGCTGTTTTTT.

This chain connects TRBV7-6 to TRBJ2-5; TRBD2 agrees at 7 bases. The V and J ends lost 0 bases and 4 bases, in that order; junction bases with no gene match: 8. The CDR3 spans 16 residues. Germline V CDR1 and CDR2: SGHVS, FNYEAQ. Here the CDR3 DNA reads TGTGCCAGCAGCTTAGCGGAGGGAGGGTTTGGAGAGACCCAGTACTTC. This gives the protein CASSLAEGGFGETQYF.

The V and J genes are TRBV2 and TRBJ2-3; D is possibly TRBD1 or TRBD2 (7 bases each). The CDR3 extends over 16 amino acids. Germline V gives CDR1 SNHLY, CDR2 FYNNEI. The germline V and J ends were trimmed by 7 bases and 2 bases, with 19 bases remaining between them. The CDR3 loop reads CASTEAGQPITDTQYF. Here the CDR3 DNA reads TGTGCCAGCACCGAAGCGGGACAGCCTATCACAGATACGCAGTATTTT.